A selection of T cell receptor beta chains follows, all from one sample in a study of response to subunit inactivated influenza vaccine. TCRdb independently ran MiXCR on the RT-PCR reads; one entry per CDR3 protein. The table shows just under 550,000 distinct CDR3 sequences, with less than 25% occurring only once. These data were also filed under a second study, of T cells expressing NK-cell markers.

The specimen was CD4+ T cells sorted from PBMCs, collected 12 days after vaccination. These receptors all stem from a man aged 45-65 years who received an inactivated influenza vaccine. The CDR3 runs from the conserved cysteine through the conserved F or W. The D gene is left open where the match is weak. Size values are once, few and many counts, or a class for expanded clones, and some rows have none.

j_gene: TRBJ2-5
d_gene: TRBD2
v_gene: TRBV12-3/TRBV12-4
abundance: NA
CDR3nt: TGTGCCAGCAGTTTAGGAACTAGCGGGAGGGCTGGAGAGACCCAGTACTTC
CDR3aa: CASSLGTSGRAGETQYF

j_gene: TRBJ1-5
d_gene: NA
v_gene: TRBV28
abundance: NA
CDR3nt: TGTGCCAGCAGTTTCTCAGGGAGATGGTGGCCCCAGCATTTT
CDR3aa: CASSFSGRWWPQHF

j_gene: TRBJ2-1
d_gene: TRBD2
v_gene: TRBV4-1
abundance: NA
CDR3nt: TGCGCCAGCAGCCAGACGGGAGGTAACTACAATGAGCAGTTCTTC
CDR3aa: CASSQTGGNYNEQFF

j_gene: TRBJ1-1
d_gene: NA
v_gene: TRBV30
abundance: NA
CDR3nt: TGTGCCTGGGGGAAGACAGGTTGGAACACTGAAGCTTTCTTT
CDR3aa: CAWGKTGWNTEAFF

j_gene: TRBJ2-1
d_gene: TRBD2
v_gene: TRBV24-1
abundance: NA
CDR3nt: TGTGCCACCAGTGAATCGACTAGCGGGGGGTTGGGTGAGCAGTTCTTC
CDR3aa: CATSESTSGGLGEQFF

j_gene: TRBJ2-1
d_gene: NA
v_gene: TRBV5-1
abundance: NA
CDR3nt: TGCGCCAGCAGCTTTCCCACTAGCCGGGACTACAATGAGCAGTTCTTC
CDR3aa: CASSFPTSRDYNEQFF

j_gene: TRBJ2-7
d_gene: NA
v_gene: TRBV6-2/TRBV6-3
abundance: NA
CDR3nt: TGTGCCAGCAGAAACGGACAGAAGCAGTACTTC
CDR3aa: CASRNGQKQYF

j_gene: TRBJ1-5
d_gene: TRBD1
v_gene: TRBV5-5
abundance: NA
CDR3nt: TGTGCCAGCAGCCCCCTAGGGACAGTCAACAATCAGCCCCAGCATTTT
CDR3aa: CASSPLGTVNNQPQHF

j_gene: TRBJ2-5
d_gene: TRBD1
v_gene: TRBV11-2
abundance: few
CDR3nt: TGTGCCAGCAGCTTCAACCGGGACAGGGGATTCCAAGAGACCCAGTACTTC
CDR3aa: CASSFNRDRGFQETQYF

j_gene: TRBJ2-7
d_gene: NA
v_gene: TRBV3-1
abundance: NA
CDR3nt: TGTGCCAGCAGCCAAGATAGGAGTCTAATTTTCTACGAGCAGTACTTC
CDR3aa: CASSQDRSLIFYEQYF

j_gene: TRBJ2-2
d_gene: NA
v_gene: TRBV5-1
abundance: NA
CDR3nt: TGCGCCAGCAGCATAACAGGGCTATCGTACACCGGGGAGCTGTTTTTT
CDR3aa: CASSITGLSYTGELFF

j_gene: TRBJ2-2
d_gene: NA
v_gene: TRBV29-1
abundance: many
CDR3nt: TGCAGCGCTGATTTGCAAGGGAGTAGGTTTTTT
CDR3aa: CSADLQGSRFF

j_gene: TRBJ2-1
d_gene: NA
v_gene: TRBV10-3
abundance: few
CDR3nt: TGTGCCATCAGTGAAATGGGATCATATGAGCAGTTCTTC
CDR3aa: CAISEMGSYEQFF

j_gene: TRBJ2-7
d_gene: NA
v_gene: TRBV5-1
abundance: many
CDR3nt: TGCGCCAGCAGCTTGAGAGGGATTGGGCACGAGCAGTACTTC
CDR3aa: CASSLRGIGHEQYF

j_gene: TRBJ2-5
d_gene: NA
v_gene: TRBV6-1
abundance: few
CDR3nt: TGTGCCAGCAAGAGGGTCGATCACCAAGAGACCCAGTACTTC
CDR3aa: CASKRVDHQETQYF

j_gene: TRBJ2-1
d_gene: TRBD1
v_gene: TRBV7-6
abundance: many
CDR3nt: TGTGCCAGCAGCCCCGGGACAGGGGTCAGTGAGCAGTTCTTC
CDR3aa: CASSPGTGVSEQFF

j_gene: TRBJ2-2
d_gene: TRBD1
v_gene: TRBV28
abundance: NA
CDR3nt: TGTGCCAGCAGTAACAGACAGGGCATGAACACCGGGGAGCTGTTTTTT
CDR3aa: CASSNRQGMNTGELFF

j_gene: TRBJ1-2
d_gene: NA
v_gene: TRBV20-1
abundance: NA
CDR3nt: TGCAGTGCTAGAGTGGGGGGGGCATACTATGGCTACACCTTC
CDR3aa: CSARVGGAYYGYTF

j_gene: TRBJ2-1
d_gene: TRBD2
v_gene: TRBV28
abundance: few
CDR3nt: TGTGCCAGCAGAGGAACGTTAGCGGGAGGGGTCTACAATGAGCAGTTCTTC
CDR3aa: CASRGTLAGGVYNEQFF

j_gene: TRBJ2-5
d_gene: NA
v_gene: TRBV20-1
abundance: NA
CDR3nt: TGCAGTGCCTCAGATGGCCTTAAAGAGACCCAGTACTTC
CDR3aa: CSASDGLKETQYF

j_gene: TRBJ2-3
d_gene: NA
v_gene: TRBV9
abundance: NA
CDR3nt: TGTGCCAGCAGCCCCCTCAGGTTCGCAGATACGCAGTATTTT
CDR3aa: CASSPLRFADTQYF

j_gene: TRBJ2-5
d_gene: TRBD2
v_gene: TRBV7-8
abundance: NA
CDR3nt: TGTGCCAGCAGCTTAGTTCCTAGCGGGGCAGAGGCGACCCAGTACTTC
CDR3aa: CASSLVPSGAEATQYF

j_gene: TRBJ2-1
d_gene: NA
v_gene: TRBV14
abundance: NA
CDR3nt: TGTGCCAGCAGCCAGACTCCTCCTCTGGTTGCGGGACCCTACAATGAGCAGTTCTTC
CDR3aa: CASSQTPPLVAGPYNEQFF

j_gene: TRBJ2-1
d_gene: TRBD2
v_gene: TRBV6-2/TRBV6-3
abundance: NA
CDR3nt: TGTGCCAGCAGTAGCGGGACTGCCTCCTTCAATGAGCAGTTCTTC
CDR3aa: CASSSGTASFNEQFF

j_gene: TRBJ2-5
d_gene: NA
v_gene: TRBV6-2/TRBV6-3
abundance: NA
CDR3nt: TGTGCCAGCAGCCCTCTCGGAGTTGAGGGAGAGACCCAGTACTTC
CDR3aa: CASSPLGVEGETQYF

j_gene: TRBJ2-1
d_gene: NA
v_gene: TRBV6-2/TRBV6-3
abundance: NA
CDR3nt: TGTGCCAGCAGTTACTTGCCCTTCAACTCGCAGTTCTTC
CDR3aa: CASSYLPFNSQFF

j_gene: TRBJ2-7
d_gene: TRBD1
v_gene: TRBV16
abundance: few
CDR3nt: TGTGCCAGCAGCCCCCAGGGAGCAGGGGGAATCTACGAGCAGTACTTC
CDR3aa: CASSPQGAGGIYEQYF

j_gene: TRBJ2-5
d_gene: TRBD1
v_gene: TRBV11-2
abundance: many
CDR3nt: TGTGCCAGCAGTCCGGACAGGGGTCAAGAGACCCAGTACTTC
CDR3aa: CASSPDRGQETQYF

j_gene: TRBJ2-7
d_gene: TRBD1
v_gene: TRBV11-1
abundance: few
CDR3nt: TGTGCCAGCAGCGCGACAGGGCTTTACGAGCAGTACTTC
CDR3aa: CASSATGLYEQYF

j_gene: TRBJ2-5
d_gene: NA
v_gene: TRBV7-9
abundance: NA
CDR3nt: TGTGCCAGCAGAACCCGAGGGGAGACCCAGTACTTC
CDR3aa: CASRTRGETQYF

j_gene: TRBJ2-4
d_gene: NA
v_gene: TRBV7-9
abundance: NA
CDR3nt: TGTGCCAGCAGCCGACAGGGGAGGGACATTCAGTACTTC
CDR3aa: CASSRQGRDIQYF

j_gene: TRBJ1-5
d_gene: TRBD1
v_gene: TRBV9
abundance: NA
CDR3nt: TGTGCCAGCAGCGCTGGACAGGGGGGGACCAATCAGCCCCAGCATTTT
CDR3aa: CASSAGQGGTNQPQHF

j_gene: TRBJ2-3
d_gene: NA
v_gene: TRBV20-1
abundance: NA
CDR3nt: TGCAGTGCTAGTTTTGGAGAAATAGTGAAAACGCAGTATTTT
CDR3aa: CSASFGEIVKTQYF

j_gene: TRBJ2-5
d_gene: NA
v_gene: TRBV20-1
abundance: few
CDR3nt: TGCAGTGCTAGAGCCCAAGAGACCCAGTACTTC
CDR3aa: CSARAQETQYF

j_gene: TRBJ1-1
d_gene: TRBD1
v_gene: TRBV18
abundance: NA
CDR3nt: TGTGCCAGCTCACACGTAAAGGGGGCGCTTAAAGATGAAGCTTTCTTT
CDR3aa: CASSHVKGALKDEAFF

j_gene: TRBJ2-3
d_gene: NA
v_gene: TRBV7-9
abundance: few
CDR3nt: TGTGCCAGCAGCTTTGTTGGGGCAGATACGCAGTATTTT
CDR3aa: CASSFVGADTQYF

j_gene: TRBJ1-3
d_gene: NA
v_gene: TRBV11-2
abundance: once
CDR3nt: TGTGCCAGCAGCACAGCCGGAAACACCATATATTTT
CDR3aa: CASSTAGNTIYF

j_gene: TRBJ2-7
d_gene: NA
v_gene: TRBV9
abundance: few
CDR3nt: TGTGCCAGCAGCGTAGGGCAGGGAGTCTACGAGCAGTACTTC
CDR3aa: CASSVGQGVYEQYF

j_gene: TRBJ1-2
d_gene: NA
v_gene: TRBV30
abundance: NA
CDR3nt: TGTGCCTGGAGTGTACGAGGGCGCGTCTATGGCTACACCTTC
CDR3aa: CAWSVRGRVYGYTF

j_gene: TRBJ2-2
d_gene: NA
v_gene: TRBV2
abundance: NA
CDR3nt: TGTGCCAGCAAATGGCAGGGTGTTGGCGGGGAGCTGTTTTTT
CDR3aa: CASKWQGVGGELFF

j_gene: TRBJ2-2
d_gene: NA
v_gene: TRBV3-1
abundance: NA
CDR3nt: TGTGCCAGCAGCCAAGTCCCGAACACCGGGGAGCTGTTTTTT
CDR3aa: CASSQVPNTGELFF

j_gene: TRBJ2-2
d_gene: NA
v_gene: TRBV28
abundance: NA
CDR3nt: TGTGCCAGCAGTGCCCCCGTGGGGGCTGGCACCGGGGAGCTGTTTTTT
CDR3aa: CASSAPVGAGTGELFF

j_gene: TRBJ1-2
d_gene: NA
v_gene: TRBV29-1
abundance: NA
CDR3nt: TGCAGCGTTGCTTTTAGGGGGGCCCTCTATGGCTACACCTTC
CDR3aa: CSVAFRGALYGYTF

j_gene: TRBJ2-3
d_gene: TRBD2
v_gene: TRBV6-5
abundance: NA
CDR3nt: TGTGCCAGCAGTACCTCGGGCAGGGCTAGCGGGGATACGCAGTATTTT
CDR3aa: CASSTSGRASGDTQYF

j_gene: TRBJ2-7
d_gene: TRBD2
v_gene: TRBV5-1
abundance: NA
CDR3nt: TGCGCCAGCAGCTTTCTCCCAGCGGGAGGGATCTCCTACGAGCAGTACTTC
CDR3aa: CASSFLPAGGISYEQYF

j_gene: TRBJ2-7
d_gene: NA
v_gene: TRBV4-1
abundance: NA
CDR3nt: TGCGCCAGCAGCCACGGACGGATGACCGGGTACGAGCAGTACTTC
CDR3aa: CASSHGRMTGYEQYF

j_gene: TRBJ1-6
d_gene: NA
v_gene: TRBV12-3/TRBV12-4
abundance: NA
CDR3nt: TGTGCCAGCAGTTCAGGGGATAATTCACCCCTCCACTTT
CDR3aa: CASSSGDNSPLHF

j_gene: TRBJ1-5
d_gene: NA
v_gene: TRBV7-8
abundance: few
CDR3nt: TGTGCCAGCAGCCAAGGCCCGGGGGGCGGGCAGCCCCAGCATTTT
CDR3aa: CASSQGPGGGQPQHF

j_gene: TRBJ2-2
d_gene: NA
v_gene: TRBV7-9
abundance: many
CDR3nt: TGTGCCAGCAGCAGCCGACAGGCAGGGGAGCTGTTTTTT
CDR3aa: CASSSRQAGELFF

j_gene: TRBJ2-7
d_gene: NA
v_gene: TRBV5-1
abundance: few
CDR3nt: TGCGCCAGCGCTGCCAGCTCCTACGAGCAGTACTTC
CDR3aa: CASAASSYEQYF

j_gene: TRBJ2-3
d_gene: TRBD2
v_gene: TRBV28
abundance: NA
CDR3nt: TGTGCCAGCAGTTCAAAACCCTGGACTAGCGGCACAGATACGCAGTATTTT
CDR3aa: CASSSKPWTSGTDTQYF

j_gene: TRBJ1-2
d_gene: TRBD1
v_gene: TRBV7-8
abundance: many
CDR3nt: TGTGCCAGCAGCTTAGACAGGGGAGGTGGCTACACCTTC
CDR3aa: CASSLDRGGGYTF

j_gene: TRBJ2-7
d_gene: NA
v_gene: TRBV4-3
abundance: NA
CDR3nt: TGCGCCAGCAGCCAAGATCAGTACATGGAGCAGTACTTC
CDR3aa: CASSQDQYMEQYF

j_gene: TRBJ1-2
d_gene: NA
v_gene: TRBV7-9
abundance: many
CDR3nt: TGTGCCAGCAGCTTCAGGGGAGCTAACTATGGCTACACCTTC
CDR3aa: CASSFRGANYGYTF

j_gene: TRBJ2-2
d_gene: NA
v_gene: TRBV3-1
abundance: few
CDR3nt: TGTGCCAGCAGCCAAGTTAACTACGGGGAGCTGTTTTTT
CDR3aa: CASSQVNYGELFF